The clone carrying this T cell receptor beta chain showed up many times. The antigen is not known. The sample is drawn from a study of Graves' ophthalmopathy and Graves' hyperthyroidism. Study-wide results and limits: The model forecast ophthalmopathy progression, reaching roughly 71% sensitivity and approximately 72% specificity.

This CDR3 region has 11 residues. V was shortened by 8 bases and J by 2 bases, with 7 bases between the two germline ends. Per the germline V gene, CDR1 is SNHLY and CDR2 is FYNNEI. The PBMC fraction was derived from 9.5 to 10 ml of fresh peripheral blood. Scientists amplified the TCR beta CDR3 regions from RNA transcripts. Scientists carried out first-round RT-PCR using HTBI primers and then a second-round multiplex PCR. TCRdb used MiXCR to reprocess the multiplex PCR reads, holding one entry per CDR3 protein. The table records about 740,000 distinct CDR3 sequences, roughly 40% of them present only once.

What was sequenced was peripheral blood. V usage is TRBV2 and J usage is TRBJ2-7; D gene unclear. This sequence originates from an adult man with Graves' ophthalmopathy. The CDR3 region has the DNA TGTGCCAGCGTGGGAACCTACGAGCAGTACTTC. This encodes CASVGTYEQYF.